This T cell receptor (beta chain) appears in the sequencing data of a study of T-cell memory formation after mild COVID-19. Study as a whole: The two donors had largely donor-specific TCR clusters. General observations from the study: In pre-infection memory, a portion of responding clones appeared, which suggested that cross-reactive memory joined. Mainly CM and EM harbored the contracting CD4+ clones; mainly EMRA harbored the CD8+ ones.

cDNA libraries for TCR alpha and TCR beta, carrying sample barcodes and UMIs, came from 5'RACE with constant-segment primers. TCRdb re-called the 5' RACE reads with MiXCR, one entry per CDR3 protein. The sample holds roughly 550,000 distinct CDR3 sequences, around 21% seen once. Of note for this clonotype: Its antigen is as yet unknown.

There are 15 residues in the CDR3. CDR1 and CDR2 (germline): LGHNA, YSLEER. The J segment lost 5 bases and the V segment lost 4 bases, leaving 3 bases of the junction unmatched. Sequenced sample: PBMCs or a T cell subset sorted from them (not recorded which). This chain links TRBV4-3 with TRBJ2-1; 12 positions agree with TRBD2. The TCR sequence derives from an adult woman who had mild COVID-19 (a few samples of this study predate the infection). Cell type and time point are not known. CDR3 sequence reads: CASSLGTSGHNEQFF. The DNA for the CDR3 is TGCGCCAGCAGCCTGGGGACTAGCGGGCACAATGAGCAGTTCTTC.